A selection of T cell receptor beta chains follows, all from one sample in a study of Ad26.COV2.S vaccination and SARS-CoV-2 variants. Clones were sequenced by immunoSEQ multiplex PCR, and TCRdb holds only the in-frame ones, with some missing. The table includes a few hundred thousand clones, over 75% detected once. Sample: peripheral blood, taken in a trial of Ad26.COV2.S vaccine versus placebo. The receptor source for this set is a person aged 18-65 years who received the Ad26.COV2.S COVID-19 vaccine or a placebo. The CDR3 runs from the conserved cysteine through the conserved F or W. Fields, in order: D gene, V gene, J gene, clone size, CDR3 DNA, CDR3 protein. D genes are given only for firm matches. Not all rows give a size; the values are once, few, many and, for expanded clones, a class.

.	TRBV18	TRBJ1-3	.	TGTGCCAGCTCACCAGGGACCTACTCTGGAAACACCATATATTTT	CASSPGTYSGNTIYF
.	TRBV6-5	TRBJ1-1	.	TGTGCCAGCAGTTACTTGGGATATCGCACTGAAGCTTTCTTT	CASSYLGYRTEAFF
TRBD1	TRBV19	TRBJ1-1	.	TGTGCCACTGAAGGACAGGGCTTCACTGAAGCTTTCTTT	CATEGQGFTEAFF
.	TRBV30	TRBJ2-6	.	TGTGCCTGGAGGAAAGGGTTTAGTATTTCTGGGGCCAACGTCCTGACTTTC	CAWRKGFSISGANVLTF
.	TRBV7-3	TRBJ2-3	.	TGTGCCAGCAGCTTAAGGGGGCGCTTAGGCACAGATACGCAGTATTTT	CASSLRGRLGTDTQYF
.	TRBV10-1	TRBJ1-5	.	TGCGCCAGCAGTGACCAGATCAATCAGCCCCAGCATTTT	CASSDQINQPQHF
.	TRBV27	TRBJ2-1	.	TGTGCCAGCAGTTTACCCGGACACGGGATGGGTGAGCAGTTCTTC	CASSLPGHGMGEQFF
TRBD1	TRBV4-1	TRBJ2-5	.	TGCGCCAGCAGCCAAGGGTACTCGGGAACAGGGGGTTGGGAGACCCAGTACTTC	CASSQGYSGTGGWETQYF
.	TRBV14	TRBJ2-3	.	TGTGCCAGCAGCCAGTACAGCGGGGGACAGGATACGCAGTATTTT	CASSQYSGGQDTQYF
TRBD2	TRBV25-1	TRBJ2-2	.	TGTGCCAGCAGTGGGATCGGACTAGCGGGGGTTGACGGGGAGCTGTTTTTT	CASSGIGLAGVDGELFF
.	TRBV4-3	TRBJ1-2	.	TGCGCCAGCAGCCAAAGTCTGGACTATGGCTACACCTTC	CASSQSLDYGYTF
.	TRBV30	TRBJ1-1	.	TGTGCCTGGAGTGTAGGGGGGGAAGCTTTCTTT	CAWSVGGEAFF
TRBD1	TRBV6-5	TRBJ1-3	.	TGTGCCAGCCGTCCCGGGACAGGGTCGGGACACACCATATATTTT	CASRPGTGSGHTIYF
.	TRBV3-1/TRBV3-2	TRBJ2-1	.	TGTGCCAGCAGCCAAGACAGGGTTTTCTTC	CASSQDRVFF
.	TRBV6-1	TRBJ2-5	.	TGTGCCAGCAGTGAAGCTATGGGAACAGGCCAAGAGACCCAGTACTTC	CASSEAMGTGQETQYF
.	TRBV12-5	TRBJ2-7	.	TGTGCTGGAAGGGAATCCTACGAGCAGTACTTC	CAGRESYEQYF
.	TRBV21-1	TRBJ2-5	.	TGTGCCAGCAGCAGGGAACCGGGACAGGGGGCGCGGGAGACCCAGTACTTC	CASSREPGQGARETQYF
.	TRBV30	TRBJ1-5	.	TGTGCCTGGAGTGTACCCGACTTTTCCAATCAGCCCCAGCATTTT	CAWSVPDFSNQPQHF
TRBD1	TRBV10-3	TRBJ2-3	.	TGTGCCATCAGTGACGACAGGGGGCGCACAGATACGCAGTATTTT	CAISDDRGRTDTQYF
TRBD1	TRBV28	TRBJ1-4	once	TGTGCCAGCAGCCTTGGTGGGGACAGGGGGCGGGAAAAACTGTTTTTT	CASSLGGDRGREKLFF
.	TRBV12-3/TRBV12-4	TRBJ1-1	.	TGTGCCAGCAGAGGAAACAGGAACACTGAAGCTTTCTTT	CASRGNRNTEAFF
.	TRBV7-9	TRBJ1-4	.	TGTGCCAGCAGCTTAGCGGGGTTGAGTGAAAAACTGTTTTTT	CASSLAGLSEKLFF
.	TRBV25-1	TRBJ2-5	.	TGTGCCAGCAGTGAATTAGCAGGGCAAGAGACCCAGTACTTC	CASSELAGQETQYF
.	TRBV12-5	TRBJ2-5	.	TGTGCTAGTGGTTTGGACCGGGAGACCCAGTACTTC	CASGLDRETQYF
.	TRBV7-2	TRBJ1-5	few	TGTGCCAGCAGCTTAGTATACAGGAAGGATCAGCCCCAGCATTTT	CASSLVYRKDQPQHF
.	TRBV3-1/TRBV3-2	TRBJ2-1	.	TGTGCCAGCAGCCAAGCGGGTTATGAGCAGTTCTTC	CASSQAGYEQFF
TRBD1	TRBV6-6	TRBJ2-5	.	TGTGCCAGCAGTTATCAACAGGGGGAGACCCAGTACTTC	CASSYQQGETQYF
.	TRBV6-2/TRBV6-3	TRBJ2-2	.	TGTGCCAGCAGTTATCGGGGGGAGCTGTTTTTT	CASSYRGELFF
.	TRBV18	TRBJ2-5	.	TGTGCCAGCTCACCCGGCTCTCAAGAGACCCAGTACTTC	CASSPGSQETQYF
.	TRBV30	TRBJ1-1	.	TGTGCCTGGATCCCAGGGAGTCTCACTGAAGCTTTCTTT	CAWIPGSLTEAFF